Listed below are T cell receptor beta chains from one sample, sequenced in a study of blood T cell repertoires in COVID-19. Assay: immunoSEQ multiplex PCR; the TCRdb copy retains only in-frame clones and omits some. The table lists 200,000 to 250,000 clones, 82% of them singletons. The sequenced material came from peripheral blood. These receptors were collected from a woman between 65 and 79 years old with COVID-19, enrolled during active disease. The CDR3 runs from the conserved cysteine through the conserved F or W. A D gene is named only where the DNA matches it firmly. Clone size is stated in some rows and not others, as once, few, many or a class when expanded.

v_call: TRBV30
cdr3_length: 15
clone_size: -
d_call: TRBD1
j_call: TRBJ1-3
cdr3_nt: TGTGCCTGGAGTGTGGGACAGCGCTCTGGAAACACCATATATTTT
cdr3_aa: CAWSVGQRSGNTIYF

v_call: TRBV18
cdr3_length: 14
clone_size: -
d_call: -
j_call: TRBJ1-1
cdr3_nt: TGTGCCAGCTCACTGCCGGAGCTCAACACTGAAGCTTTCTTT
cdr3_aa: CASSLPELNTEAFF

v_call: TRBV7-8
cdr3_length: 14
clone_size: -
d_call: -
j_call: TRBJ1-2
cdr3_nt: TGTGCCAGCAGCTTAGTCGCAGGGAACTATGGCTACACCTTC
cdr3_aa: CASSLVAGNYGYTF

v_call: TRBV5-1
cdr3_length: 14
clone_size: -
d_call: TRBD1
j_call: TRBJ2-7
cdr3_nt: TGCGCCAGCAGCGCTCGACAGGGAGCCTACGAGCAGTACTTC
cdr3_aa: CASSARQGAYEQYF

v_call: TRBV19
cdr3_length: 16
clone_size: once
d_call: TRBD2
j_call: TRBJ2-1
cdr3_nt: TGTGCCAGTAAGGGGACTAGCGGGAGGTGGGTAGGTGAGCAGTTCTTC
cdr3_aa: CASKGTSGRWVGEQFF

v_call: TRBV4-1
cdr3_length: 16
clone_size: -
d_call: TRBD1
j_call: TRBJ1-4
cdr3_nt: TGCGCCAGCAGCCAAGTCCCCGGGACAGGGGTCGAAAAACTGTTTTTT
cdr3_aa: CASSQVPGTGVEKLFF

v_call: TRBV28
cdr3_length: 17
clone_size: -
d_call: TRBD2
j_call: TRBJ2-7
cdr3_nt: TGTGCCAGCAGTTTCGGGACTAGCGGGAGGGCCGTGAGGGAGCAGTACTTC
cdr3_aa: CASSFGTSGRAVREQYF

v_call: TRBV5-1
cdr3_length: 17
clone_size: -
d_call: TRBD2
j_call: TRBJ2-1
cdr3_nt: TGCGCCAGCAGCCCTGGAGCGACTAGCGGGAGCAGTAATGAGCAGTTCTTC
cdr3_aa: CASSPGATSGSSNEQFF

v_call: TRBV19
cdr3_length: 14
clone_size: -
d_call: -
j_call: TRBJ1-5
cdr3_nt: TGTGCCAGTAGAGAGGGTCTGGGTAGTCAGCCCCAGCATTTT
cdr3_aa: CASREGLGSQPQHF

v_call: TRBV5-6
cdr3_length: 15
clone_size: -
d_call: -
j_call: TRBJ2-7
cdr3_nt: TGTGCCAGCAGCTTGGGGCAAACCTCCTCCTACGAGCAGTACTTC
cdr3_aa: CASSLGQTSSYEQYF

v_call: TRBV5-5
cdr3_length: 16
clone_size: -
d_call: -
j_call: TRBJ1-6
cdr3_nt: TGTGCCAGCAGCTTGTATACGACAGCCTATAATTCACCCCTCCACTTT
cdr3_aa: CASSLYTTAYNSPLHF

v_call: TRBV7-2
cdr3_length: 14
clone_size: -
d_call: -
j_call: TRBJ2-7
cdr3_nt: TGTGCCAGCAGCTTAGGCAGGGCGAATTACGAGCAGTACTTC
cdr3_aa: CASSLGRANYEQYF